This note documents a single T cell receptor beta chain sequence. Its antigen is currently unknown. This CDR3 has 13 residues. Germline V lookup: CDR1 SGHAT, CDR2 FQNNGV. The data stem from a study of CXCR3-negative and CXCR3-positive naive CD8 T cells. General observations from the study: TRB CDR3s of CXCR3-positive naive cells were more hydrophobic than those of CXCR3-negative naive cells. CXCR3 expression dropped partially after cryopreservation, and most assays relied on fresh PBMCs. Memory cells differed in TRBV-TRBJ usage, but naive CXCR3-negative and CXCR3-positive cells had similar usage. Diversity was high in both naive subsets and much lower in memory cells.

Identification of naive CD8+ T cells rested on CD45RO-CCR7+CD27+CD95- status. Each TRB cDNA library was prepared by 5' RACE (with UMI labels). From the 5' RACE reads, TCRdb lists one entry per CDR3 protein and no DNA. The clone table shows over 100,000 distinct CDR3 sequences, with the ten largest holding 0.41%. The clonotype comes from a human donor in good health. Some clones in this sample may be carry-over from other donors' samples. The chain recombines TRBV11-2 with TRBJ2-3. What was sequenced was naive CXCR3+ CD8+ T cells from blood. Subset of the sample: CD45RO-CCR7+CD27+CD95- naive CD8+ T cells expressing CXCR3 (TNR3+). CDR3: CASSLIARDTQYF.